This TCR beta chain was retrieved from a study of technical replicates of blood from several donors. Clones were read by immunoSEQ multiplex PCR, and TCRdb kept only the in-frame ones, dropping some. This sample has approximately 79,000 clones, with approximately 95% found just once. Germline V gene data show CDR1 as SQVTM and CDR2 as ANQGSEA. V was clipped by 7 bases and J by 8 bases, with 17 bases between them. The CDR3 spans 13 residues. J is TRBJ1-4 and V is TRBV29-1; weak D call: TRBD1 (5 bases). The sequence derives from a human donor in good health. The specimen was T cells isolated from PBMCs. In DNA, the CDR3 is TGCAGCGCCCCCGGTACCCAGGGAGAAAAACTGTTTTTT. It translates to CSAPGTQGEKLFF.